A selection of T cell receptor beta chains follows, all from one sample in a study of OX40 agonist ivuxolimab in advanced cancers. Clones were read by immunoSEQ multiplex PCR, and TCRdb kept only the in-frame ones, dropping some. The sample records 30,000 to 50,000 clones, around 88% being singletons. Sample: CD4+ or CD8+ T cells sorted from blood, taken in a trial of the OX40 agonist ivuxolimab. These receptors all come from an adult with an advanced solid tumor such as melanoma, head and neck, liver or kidney cancer. Each CDR3 is given with its conserved first and last residue. The D gene is left open where the match is weak. Clone size appears in some rows only: once, few, many, or a class for an expanded clone.

clone_size	v_call	cdr3_length	d_call	j_call	cdr3_nt	cdr3_aa
NA	TRBV5-1	14	NA	TRBJ1-2	TGCGCCAGCAGCTTGTTTTCCGGGATTTATGGCTACACCTTC	CASSLFSGIYGYTF
NA	TRBV9	12	NA	TRBJ1-2	TGTGCCAGCAGCGTCCCCACAGAGATCCCCACCTTC	CASSVPTEIPTF
NA	TRBV6-6	12	NA	TRBJ2-2	TGTGCCAGCAGTTCACAAACCGGGGAGCTGTTTTTT	CASSSQTGELFF
NA	TRBV5-1	14	NA	TRBJ1-1	TGCGCCAGCAGCCCTAGAGGGGGGGACACTGAAGCTTTCTTT	CASSPRGGDTEAFF
once	TRBV19	14	TRBD1	TRBJ2-5	TGTGCCAGTAGTACCGGGACAGTCCAAGAGACCCAGTACTTC	CASSTGTVQETQYF
NA	TRBV9	14	NA	TRBJ2-1	TGTGCCAGCAGCGTAGTGAGCGGGCTCGATGAGCAGTTCTTC	CASSVVSGLDEQFF
NA	TRBV6-1	15	NA	TRBJ1-3	TGTGCCAGCAGCCTCAGATACCTCTCTGGAAACACCATATATTTT	CASSLRYLSGNTIYF
NA	TRBV7-8	14	TRBD2	TRBJ2-4	TGTGCCAGCAGCTTATCCAGCGGGGGGAACATTCAGTACTTC	CASSLSSGGNIQYF
once	TRBV20-1	10	NA	TRBJ1-4	TGCAGTGCCACCCTCTTGGCAGGGTTTTTT	CSATLLAGFF
NA	TRBV6-1	16	NA	TRBJ1-2	TGTGCCAGCAGTGATCATCTAAGGGGGAGCCCCTATGGCTACACCTTC	CASSDHLRGSPYGYTF
once	TRBV5-1	13	NA	TRBJ1-2	TGCGCCAGCAGCACCGAGACAGGCTATGGCTACACCTTC	CASSTETGYGYTF
NA	TRBV5-6	15	NA	TRBJ2-3	TGTGCCAGCAGCTTGGTAGGAGGGGGCACAGATACGCAGTATTTT	CASSLVGGGTDTQYF
NA	TRBV10-1	16	TRBD1	TRBJ1-3	TGCGCCAGCAGCCCAGGCAGGGGGATGTCTGGAAACACCATATATTTT	CASSPGRGMSGNTIYF
NA	TRBV5-6	13	NA	TRBJ1-5	TGTGCCAGCAGCTTGAGGCAATATCAGCCCCAGCATTTT	CASSLRQYQPQHF
NA	TRBV7-2	12	NA	TRBJ1-3	TGTGCCAGCAGCTTATCCCGGGCCACCATATATTTT	CASSLSRATIYF
few	TRBV11-3	13	NA	TRBJ1-1	TGTGCCAGCAGCTACAAAGGCGGGACCGAGGCTTTCTTT	CASSYKGGTEAFF
NA	TRBV5-5	15	NA	TRBJ2-7	TGTGCCAGCAGCTTCGCGGGACTCAGCTCCTACGAGCAGTACTTC	CASSFAGLSSYEQYF
NA	TRBV28	12	NA	TRBJ1-1	TGTGCCAGCAAAGGGGGTTGGACTGAAGCTTTCTTT	CASKGGWTEAFF
NA	TRBV9	15	NA	TRBJ2-3	TGTGCCAGCAGCTCTTACAGGGAGGGCACAGATACGCAGTATTTT	CASSSYREGTDTQYF
NA	TRBV11-2	15	NA	TRBJ1-6	TGTGCCAGCAGCTCCCGCGCGAGGCAGAATTCACCCCTCCACTTT	CASSSRARQNSPLHF
NA	TRBV5-1	16	NA	TRBJ2-5	TGCGCCAGCAGCTTGGGGTTAGTGGGGGGCCAAGAGACCCAGTACTTC	CASSLGLVGGQETQYF
NA	TRBV12-5	14	NA	TRBJ2-1	TGTGCTAGTTCGAAAATGCAGGGACGCAATGAGCAGTTCTTC	CASSKMQGRNEQFF
NA	TRBV10-3	13	NA	TRBJ1-2	TGTGCCATCAGTGAGGGGTACGCCTATGGCTACACCTTC	CAISEGYAYGYTF
NA	TRBV28	12	NA	TRBJ1-5	TGTGCCCTGAAAGGGGGAGATCAGCCCCAGCATTTT	CALKGGDQPQHF
NA	TRBV10-3	16	TRBD1	TRBJ1-2	TGTGCCATCAGTGTGGTCACAGGGGAGGCTAACTATGGCTACACCTTC	CAISVVTGEANYGYTF
NA	TRBV9	14	NA	TRBJ1-5	TGTGCCAGCAGCGCGGGACTTGGGCATCAGCCCCAGCATTTT	CASSAGLGHQPQHF
NA	TRBV11-3	13	NA	TRBJ1-1	TGTGCCAGCGGTCCACCAGGGTCTAGTGAAGCTTTCTTT	CASGPPGSSEAFF